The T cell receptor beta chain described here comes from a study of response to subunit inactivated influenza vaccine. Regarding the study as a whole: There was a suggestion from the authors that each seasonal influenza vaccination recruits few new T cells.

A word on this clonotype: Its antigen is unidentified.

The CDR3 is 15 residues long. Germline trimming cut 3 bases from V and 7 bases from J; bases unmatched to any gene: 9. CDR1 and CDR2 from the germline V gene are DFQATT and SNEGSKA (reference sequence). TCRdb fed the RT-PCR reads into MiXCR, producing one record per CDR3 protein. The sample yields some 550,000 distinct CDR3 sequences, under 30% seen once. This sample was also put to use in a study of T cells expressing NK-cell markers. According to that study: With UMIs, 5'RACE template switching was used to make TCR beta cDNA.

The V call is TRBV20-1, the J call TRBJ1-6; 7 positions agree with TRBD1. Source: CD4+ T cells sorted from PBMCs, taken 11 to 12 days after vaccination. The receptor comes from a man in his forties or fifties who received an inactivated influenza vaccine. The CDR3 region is CSARIGTVLNSPLHF. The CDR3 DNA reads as TGCAGTGCTAGGATCGGGACAGTGCTAAATTCACCCCTCCACTTT.